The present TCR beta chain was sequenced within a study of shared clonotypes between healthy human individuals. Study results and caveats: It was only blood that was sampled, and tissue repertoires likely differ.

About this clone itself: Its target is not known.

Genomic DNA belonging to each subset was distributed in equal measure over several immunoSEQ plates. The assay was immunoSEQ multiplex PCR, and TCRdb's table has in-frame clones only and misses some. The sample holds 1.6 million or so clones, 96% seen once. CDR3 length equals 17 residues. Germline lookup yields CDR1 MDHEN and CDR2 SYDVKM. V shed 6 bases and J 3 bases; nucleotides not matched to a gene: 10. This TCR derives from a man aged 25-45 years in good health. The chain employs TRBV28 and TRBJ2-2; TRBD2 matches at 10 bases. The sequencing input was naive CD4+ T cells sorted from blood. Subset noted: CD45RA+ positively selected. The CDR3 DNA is TGTGCCAGCAGGCCACCTAGCGGGAGATTACACACCGGGGAGCTGTTTTTT. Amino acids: CASRPPSGRLHTGELFF.